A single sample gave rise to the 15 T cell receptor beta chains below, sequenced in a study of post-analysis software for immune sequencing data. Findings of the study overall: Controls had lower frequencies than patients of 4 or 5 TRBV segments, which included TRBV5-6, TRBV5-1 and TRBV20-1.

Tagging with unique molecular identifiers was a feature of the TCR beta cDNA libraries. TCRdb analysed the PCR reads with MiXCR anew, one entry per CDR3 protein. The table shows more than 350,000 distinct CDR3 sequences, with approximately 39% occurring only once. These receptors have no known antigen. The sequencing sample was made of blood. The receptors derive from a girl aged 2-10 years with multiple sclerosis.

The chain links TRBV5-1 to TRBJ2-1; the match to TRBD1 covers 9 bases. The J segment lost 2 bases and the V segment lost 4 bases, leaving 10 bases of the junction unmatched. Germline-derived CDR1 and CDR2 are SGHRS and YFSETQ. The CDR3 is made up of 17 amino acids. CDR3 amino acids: CASSTIPGTGTYNEQFF. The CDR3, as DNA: TGCGCCAGCAGCACAATCCCCGGGACAGGGACCTACAATGAGCAGTTCTTC.

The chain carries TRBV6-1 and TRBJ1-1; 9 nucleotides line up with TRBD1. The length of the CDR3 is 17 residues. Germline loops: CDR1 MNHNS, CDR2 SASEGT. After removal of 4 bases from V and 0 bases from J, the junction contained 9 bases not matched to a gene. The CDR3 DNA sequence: TGTGCCAGCAGTGCCCGGGACAGGGCTTACCTGAACACTGAAGCTTTCTTT. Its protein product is CASSARDRAYLNTEAFF.

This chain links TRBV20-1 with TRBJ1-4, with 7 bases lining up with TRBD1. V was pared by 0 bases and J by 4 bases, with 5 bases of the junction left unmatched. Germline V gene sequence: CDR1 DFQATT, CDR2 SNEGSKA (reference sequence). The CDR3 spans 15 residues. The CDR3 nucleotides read TGCAGTGCTAGAGATTGGGCAGGGGGTAATGAAAAACTGTTTTTT. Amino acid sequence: CSARDWAGGNEKLFF.

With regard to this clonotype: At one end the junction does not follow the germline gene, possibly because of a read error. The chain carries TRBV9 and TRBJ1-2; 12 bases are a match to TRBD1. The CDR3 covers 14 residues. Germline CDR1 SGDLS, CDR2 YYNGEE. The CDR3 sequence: CVSTGTGGAVGYTF. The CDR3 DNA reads TGTGTCAGCACCGGGACAGGGGGCGCGGTTGGCTACACCTTC.

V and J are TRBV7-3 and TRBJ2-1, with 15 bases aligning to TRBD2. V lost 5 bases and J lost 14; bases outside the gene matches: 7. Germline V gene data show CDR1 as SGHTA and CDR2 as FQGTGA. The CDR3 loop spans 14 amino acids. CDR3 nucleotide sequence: TGTGCCAGCAGCCCGGGACTAGCGGGGGGTCCTGAGTTCTTC. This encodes CASSPGLAGGPEFF.

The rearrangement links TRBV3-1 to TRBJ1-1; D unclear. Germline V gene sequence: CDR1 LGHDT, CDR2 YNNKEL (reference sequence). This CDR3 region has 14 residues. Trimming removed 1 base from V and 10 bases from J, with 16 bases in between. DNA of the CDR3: TGTGCCAGCAGCCAAGTGGTAGCGGGGTCGGCAGCTTTCTTT. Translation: CASSQVVAGSAAFF.

CDR3 sequence reads: CSASRTENGYTF. The DNA for the CDR3 is TGCAGTGCTAGTCGGACAGAGAATGGCTACACCTTC. The rearrangement links TRBV20-1 to TRBJ1-2, with D possibly TRBD1 on 6 matching bases. The V end was cut by 3 bases, the J end by 6 bases, with 11 bases between. The CDR3 runs 12 residues. CDR1 and CDR2 (germline): DFQATT, SNEGSKA (reference sequence).

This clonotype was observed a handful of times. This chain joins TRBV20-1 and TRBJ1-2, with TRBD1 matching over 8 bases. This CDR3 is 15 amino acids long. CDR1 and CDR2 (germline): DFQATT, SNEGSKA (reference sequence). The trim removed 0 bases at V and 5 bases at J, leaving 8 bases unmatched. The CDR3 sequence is CSARDLNRGFYGYTF. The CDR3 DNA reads TGCAGTGCTAGAGATTTGAACAGGGGGTTTTATGGCTACACCTTC.

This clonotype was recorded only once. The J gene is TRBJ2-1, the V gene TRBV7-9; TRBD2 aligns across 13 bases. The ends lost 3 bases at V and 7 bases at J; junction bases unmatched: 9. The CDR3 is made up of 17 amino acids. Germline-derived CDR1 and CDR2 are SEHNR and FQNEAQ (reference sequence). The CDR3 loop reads CASSLVTSGRAGNEQFF. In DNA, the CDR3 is TGTGCCAGCAGCTTGGTTACTAGCGGGAGGGCCGGGAATGAGCAGTTCTTC.

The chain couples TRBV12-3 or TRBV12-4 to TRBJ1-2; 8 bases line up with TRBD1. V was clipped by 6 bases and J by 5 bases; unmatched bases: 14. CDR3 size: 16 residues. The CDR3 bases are TGTGCCAGCAGCCCGGGACAGGCCGAGTTAGGGTATGGCTACACCTTC. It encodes CASSPGQAELGYGYTF.

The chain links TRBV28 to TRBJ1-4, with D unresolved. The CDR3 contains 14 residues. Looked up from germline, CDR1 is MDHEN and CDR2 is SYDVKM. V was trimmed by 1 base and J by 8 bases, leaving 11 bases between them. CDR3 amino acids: CASSLSGMREKLFF. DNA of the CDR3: TGTGCCAGCAGTTTATCGGGGATGAGGGAAAAACTGTTTTTT.

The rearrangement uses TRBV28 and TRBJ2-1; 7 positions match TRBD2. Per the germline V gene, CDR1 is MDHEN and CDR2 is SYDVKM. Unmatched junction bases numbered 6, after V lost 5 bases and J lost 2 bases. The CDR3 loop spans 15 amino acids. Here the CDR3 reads CASSPGGPAYNEQFF. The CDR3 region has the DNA TGTGCCAGCAGTCCGGGGGGTCCAGCCTACAATGAGCAGTTCTTC.

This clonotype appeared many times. The CDR3 sequence: CASRIGLSYEQYF. In DNA form, the CDR3 reads TGTGCCAGCAGAATTGGGCTATCCTACGAGCAGTACTTC. This chain connects TRBV6-6 to TRBJ2-7; D is ambiguous. The CDR3 is made up of 13 amino acids. Per the germline V gene, CDR1 is MNHNY and CDR2 is SVGAGI (reference sequence). Trimming removed 6 bases at V and 1 base at J, with 10 bases between.

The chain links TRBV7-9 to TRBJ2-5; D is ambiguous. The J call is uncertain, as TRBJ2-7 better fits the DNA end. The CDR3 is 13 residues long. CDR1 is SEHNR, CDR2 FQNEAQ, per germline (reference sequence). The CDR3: CASSGRPLSEQYF. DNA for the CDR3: TGTGCCAGCAGCGGGCGTCCGTTGAGCGAGCAGTACTTC.

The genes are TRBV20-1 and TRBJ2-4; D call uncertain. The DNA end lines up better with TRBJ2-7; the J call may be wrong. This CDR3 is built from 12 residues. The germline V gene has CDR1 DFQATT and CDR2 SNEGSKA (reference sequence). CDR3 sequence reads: CSASKDFYEQYF. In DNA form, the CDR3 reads TGCAGTGCTAGCAAAGATTTCTACGAGCAGTACTTC.